Each of the 13 T cell receptor beta chains below was sequenced from the same sample in a study of blood T cells in healthy people across ages. Through a sample-barcoded 5' primer and a J-beta primer mix, a second PCR was run for about 6 to 11 cycles. TCRdb recomputed calls from the 5' RACE reads with MiXCR, one row per CDR3 protein. The data show about 1,500,000 distinct CDR3 sequences, with about 40% seen just once and under 8% held by the top ten. The specimen was blood. The source of these receptors is a woman younger than 30 in good health.

The rearrangement joins TRBV24-1 to TRBJ2-5, with D possibly matching TRBD2 (5 bases). V was clipped by 2 bases and J by 5 bases, with 14 bases between them. Germline V gives CDR1 KGHDR, CDR2 SFDVKD. The CDR3 spans 15 residues. The CDR3 loop is CATSDSLEPGETQYF. CDR3 nucleotide sequence: TGTGCCACCAGTGATTCCCTAGAGCCGGGGGAGACCCAGTACTTC.

Here the CDR3 reads CASSYPSGGKETQYF. The CDR3 coding sequence is TGTGCCAGCAGTTACCCTAGCGGGGGGAAGGAGACCCAGTACTTC. The V and J genes are TRBV6-6 and TRBJ2-7; TRBD2 aligns across 11 bases. The J call may be incorrect, as the DNA end agrees better with TRBJ2-5. The CDR3 spans 15 residues. Per germline, CDR1 MNHNY and CDR2 SVGAGI (reference sequence).

This clonotype was recorded only once. The chain uses TRBV29-1 and TRBJ2-2; D may be TRBD1 (6 bases). Trimming shortened V by 5 bases and J by 0 bases, and 10 bases separated the two germline ends. The germline gives CDR1 SQVTM, CDR2 ANQGSEA. The CDR3 has 14 amino acids. CDR3 DNA sequence: TGCAGCGTTTGGGGGCAGGCGAACACCGGGGAGCTGTTTTTT. It yields the protein CSVWGQANTGELFF.

The chain couples TRBV5-5 to TRBJ2-3; D is unresolved. Germline V gene data show CDR1 as SGHKS and CDR2 as YYEKEE (reference sequence). The CDR3 loop spans 12 amino acids. V lost 6 bases to trimming and J lost 5 bases, with 10 bases between them. CDR3 amino acids: CASNAGGDTQYF. The DNA for the CDR3 is TGTGCCAGCAACGCCGGCGGAGATACGCAGTATTTT. Full variable domain (remainder filled in from reference TRBV5-5 and TRBJ2-3): DAGVTQSPTHLIKTRGQQVTLRCSPISGHKSVSWYQQVLGQGPQFIFQYYEKEERGRGNFPDRFSARQFPNYSSELNVNALLLGDSALYLCASNAGGDTQYFGPGTRLTVL.

This rearrangement joins TRBV14 to TRBJ2-7, with 9 bases that match TRBD1. Germline-derived CDR1 and CDR2 are SGHDN and FVKESK. The CDR3 has 15 residues. J lost 6 bases, V lost 4 bases, and 10 bases had no gene match. The DNA for the CDR3 is TGTGCCAGCAGCCCGGGACAGGGTTTCTTTGGCGAGCAGTACTTC. Its translation is CASSPGQGFFGEQYF. Combining the CDR3 with reference TRBV14 and TRBJ2-7 gives the whole variable domain EAGVTQFPSHSVIEKGQTVTLRCDPISGHDNLYWYRRVMGKEIKFLLHFVKESKQDESGMPNNRFLAERTGGTYSTLKVQPAELEDSGVYFCASSPGQGFFGEQYFGPGTRLTVT.

The chain has TRBV12-5 and TRBJ2-1; no reliable D call. The CDR3 is 16 amino acids. Per the germline V gene, CDR1 is LGHNT and CDR2 is FRNRAP. V lost 3 bases and J lost 5, with 17 bases in between. In DNA form, the CDR3 reads TGTGCTAGTGGTTTCCCCAGGTACAGTGCGGACAATGAGCAGTTCTTC. It encodes CASGFPRYSADNEQFF.

This clonotype was seen a handful of times. V and J are TRBV7-8 and TRBJ2-7, with 7 positions matching TRBD1. The CDR3 covers 13 residues. The germline CDR1 and CDR2 sequences are SGHVS and FQNEAQ. The ends lost 8 bases at V and 5 bases at J; junction bases unmatched: 9. Here the CDR3 reads CASGLGTDDEQYF. CDR3 bases: TGTGCCAGCGGCCTTGGGACAGACGACGAGCAGTACTTC.

In the case of this clonotype: The germline gene is not matched at one end of the junction; a read error may be the cause. The chain has TRBV2 and TRBJ2-7; 9 bases agree with TRBD1. CDR1 is SNHLY and CDR2 is FYNNEI in the germline V gene. The CDR3 covers 14 residues. CDR3 amino acids: CACRIQGAPYEQYF. The CDR3 DNA follows: TGTGCCTGCAGGATACAGGGGGCCCCCTACGAGCAGTACTTC.

This chain links TRBV5-4 with TRBJ1-1; D is uncertain. V was clipped by 0 bases and J by 5 bases, with 8 bases between them. The CDR3 contains 13 residues. In germline, CDR1 is SGHNT, CDR2 YYREEE (reference sequence). The chain's CDR3 is CASSLAQQTEAFF. The CDR3 nucleotides are TGTGCCAGCAGCTTGGCACAGCAGACTGAAGCTTTCTTT. The whole variable domain, remainder taken from reference TRBV5-4 and TRBJ1-1, is ETGVTQSPTHLIKTRGQQVTLRCSSQSGHNTVSWYQQALGQGPQFIFQYYREEENGRGNFPPRFSGLQFPNYSSELNVNALELDDSALYLCASSLAQQTEAFFGQGTRLTVV.

This clonotype was found once. The chain employs TRBV2 and TRBJ1-1; possible D gene TRBD1, 6 bases. V lost 9 bases and J lost 1, with 12 bases in between. The CDR3 is 13 residues long. Germline-derived CDR1 and CDR2 are SNHLY and FYNNEI. This CDR3 reads CARGGLRNTEAFF. CDR3 coding DNA: TGTGCCAGAGGGGGGCTTCGGAACACTGAAGCTTTCTTT.

The chain has TRBV11-2 and TRBJ2-5; 13 nucleotides agree with TRBD2. TRBJ2-7 matches the DNA end more closely, so the J call is doubtful. This CDR3 is built from 15 residues. Looked up from germline, CDR1 is SGHAT and CDR2 is FQNNGV. For the CDR3, the DNA is TGTGCCAGCCTCAAGGGACTAGCGGGAACCGGCGAGCAGTACTTC. This gives the protein CASLKGLAGTGEQYF.

The V call is TRBV9, the J call TRBJ2-2, with 12 nucleotides matching TRBD2. Germline-derived CDR1 and CDR2 are SGDLS and YYNGEE. V was pared by 0 bases and J by 5 bases, with 5 bases of the junction left unmatched. This CDR3 has 17 residues. The CDR3 DNA is TGTGCCAGCAGCGTAGAGGGAGGGACTAGCGGGACCGGGGAGCTGTTTTTT. This encodes CASSVEGGTSGTGELFF.

The gene calls are TRBV7-6 and TRBJ2-7; perhaps TRBD1 as D (5 bases). The CDR3 totals 15 residues. Germline V gene lookup returns CDR1 SGHVS and CDR2 FNYEAQ. Deletions cut 5 bases from V and 3 bases from J, with 17 bases between. The CDR3 here is CASSPGQTLNYEQYF. In DNA, the CDR3 is TGTGCCAGCAGCCCAGGACAAACACTCAACTACGAGCAGTACTTC.